The source of this T cell receptor (beta chain) is a study of radiation and T cells in renal cell carcinoma. Trimming took off 1 base at V and 1 base at J, with 11 bases between the two ends. The germline V gene encodes CDR1 LNHDA and CDR2 SQIVND (reference sequence). The CDR3 consists of 15 residues. Time point defined: baseline pretreatment blood. Sample treatment: 15 Gy SBRT to primary tumor, nephrectomy 4 weeks later. Blood was sampled at baseline, 2 weeks and 4 weeks after SBRT. Clear cell pathology was present in this patient's renal cell carcinoma. Using immunoSEQ multiplex PCR, the repertoire was profiled, and TCRdb retains in-frame clones only, with some absent. The sample has 95,000 or so clones, approximately 86% seen once.

This sample comprised blood, obtained from a patient whose treatment included radiotherapy and nephrectomy. The receptor was derived from a man aged 45 to 65 with renal cell carcinoma. This chain joins TRBV19 and TRBJ2-7; D gene uncertain. As DNA, the CDR3 is TGTGCCAGTAGTATAGGCTCAGACTCATCCTACGAGCAGTACTTC. It encodes CASSIGSDSSYEQYF.